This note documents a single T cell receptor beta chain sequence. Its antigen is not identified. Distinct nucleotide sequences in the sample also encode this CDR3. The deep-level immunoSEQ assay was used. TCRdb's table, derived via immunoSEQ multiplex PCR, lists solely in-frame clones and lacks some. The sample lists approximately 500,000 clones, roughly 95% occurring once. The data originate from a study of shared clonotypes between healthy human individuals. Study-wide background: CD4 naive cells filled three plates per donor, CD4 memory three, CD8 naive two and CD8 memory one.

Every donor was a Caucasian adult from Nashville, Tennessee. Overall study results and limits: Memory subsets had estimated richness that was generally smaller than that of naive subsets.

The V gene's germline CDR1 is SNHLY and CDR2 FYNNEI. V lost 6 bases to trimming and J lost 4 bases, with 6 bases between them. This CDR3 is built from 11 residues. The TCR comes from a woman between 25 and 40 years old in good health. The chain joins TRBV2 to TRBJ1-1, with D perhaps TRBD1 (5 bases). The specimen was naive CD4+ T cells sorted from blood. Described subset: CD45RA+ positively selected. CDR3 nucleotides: TGTGCCAGCAGCGGGGGCACTGAAGCTTTCTTT. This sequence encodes CASSGGTEAFF. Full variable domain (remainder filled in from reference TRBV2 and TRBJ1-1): EPEVTQTPSHQVTQMGQEVILRCVPISNHLYFYWYRQILGQKVEFLVSFYNNEISEKSEIFDDQFSVERPDGSNFTLKIRSTKLEDSAMYFCASSGGTEAFFGQGTRLTVV.